Shown below are 10 T cell receptor beta chains from a single sample sequenced in a study of blood T cell repertoires in COVID-19 (dated by TCRdb to 2020 to 2021). Receptor amplification or capture employed the immunoSEQ multiplex PCR assay. TCRdb provides this immuneACCESS table in a form limited to in-frame rearrangements. Some clones are lacking; in checked studies, under half of them reflect an unresolved V gene, and why the rest are absent is not known. The sample includes some 50,000 clones, with about 90% observed a single time. The ten most abundant clones make up under 8.5% of the sample. The sample comprised peripheral blood. The receptor source for this set is a man aged 65 to 79 with active COVID-19.

The chain links TRBV10-3 to TRBJ1-2, with 7 bases aligning to TRBD1. V dropped 2 bases and J dropped 4; count of bases not matched to a gene: 10. CDR3 length equals 16 residues. Per the germline V gene, CDR1 is ENHRY and CDR2 is SYGVKD. CDR3 sequence reads: CAISEETGTGSYGYTF. In nucleotides, the CDR3 is TGTGCCATCAGTGAGGAGACAGGGACGGGAAGCTATGGCTACACCTTC.

The chain combines TRBV6-5 with TRBJ2-1, with 12 bases fitting TRBD1. The CDR3 consists of 14 residues. V shed 7 bases and J 8 bases; nucleotides not matched to a gene: 6. The germline CDR1 and CDR2 sequences are MNHEY and SVGAGI. The CDR3 here is CASTPGQGAYEQFF. In DNA, the CDR3 is TGTGCCAGCACGCCGGGACAGGGGGCCTATGAGCAGTTCTTC.

The rearrangement links TRBV10-1 to TRBJ2-1; 7 positions match TRBD2. CDR1 and CDR2 from the germline V gene are WNHNN and SYGVQD (reference sequence). The V gene end was trimmed by 5 bases and the J gene end by 9 bases; junction bases not matched to a gene: 7. CDR3 length: 13 amino acids. CDR3 region: CASSRRGLGEQFF. In nucleotides, the CDR3 is TGCGCCAGCAGTCGGCGGGGGTTAGGTGAGCAGTTCTTC.

The chain couples TRBV3-1 (or the pseudogene TRBV3-2) to TRBJ2-5, with 12 bases that match TRBD2. There are 15 residues in the CDR3. Germline V gives CDR1 LGHDT, CDR2 YNNKEL (reference sequence). Unmatched junction bases numbered 3, after V lost 6 bases and J lost 1 base. The CDR3 DNA reads as TGTGCCAGCAGGACTAGCGGGGGTGCCCAAGAGACCCAGTACTTC. It codes for CASRTSGGAQETQYF.

The chain couples TRBV7-2 to TRBJ1-2; tentatively, D is TRBD1 (5 bases). Germline CDR1 and CDR2: SGHTA and FQGNSA. The CDR3 extends over 15 amino acids. V lost 0 bases, J lost 6 bases, and 14 bases lay in between. The CDR3 spells CASSLALRQGNGYTF. For the CDR3, the DNA is TGTGCCAGCAGCTTAGCGCTGAGGCAGGGTAATGGCTACACCTTC.

The CDR3 bases are TGTGCCAGCCAGGGTTTCTCTGGAAACACCATATATTTT. Translation: CASQGFSGNTIYF. This rearrangement joins TRBV10-3 to TRBJ1-3; D possibly corresponds to TRBD1 (5 bases). Germline loops: CDR1 ENHRY, CDR2 SYGVKD. The CDR3 runs to 13 residues. The ends were cut back, 10 bases at V and 0 bases at J, with 10 bases in the middle.

The rearrangement joins TRBV7-9 to TRBJ2-1; possibly TRBD1 for D (5 bases). V dropped 1 base and J dropped 7 bases, with 17 bases sitting between them. This CDR3 has 16 amino acids. Germline V gives CDR1 SEHNR, CDR2 FQNEAQ (reference sequence). Here the CDR3 DNA reads TGTGCCAGCAGCTTAGTCTCGGGCAGGGCCCCTAATGAGCAGTTCTTC. Protein sequence: CASSLVSGRAPNEQFF.

J is TRBJ1-2 and V is TRBV19; TRBD1 might be the D (6 bases). This CDR3 spans 14 amino acids. Trimming cost V 1 base and J 8 bases, with 14 bases left between them. From germline, CDR1 is LNHDA and CDR2 SQIVND (reference sequence). The chain's CDR3 is CASSIGGQVGGYTF. CDR3 nucleotide sequence: TGTGCCAGTAGTATAGGGGGGCAGGTTGGAGGCTACACCTTC.

This chain uses TRBV19 with TRBJ2-3, with 7 bases that match TRBD1. CDR1 is LNHDA and CDR2 is SQIVND in the germline V gene (reference sequence). J gave up 9 bases and V 10 bases, and 16 bases lay outside the gene matches. The CDR3 spans 14 residues. The CDR3 region has the DNA TGTGCCACCCAAAAGGACAGGCGGCGCGGGACGCAGTATTTT. Its translation is CATQKDRRRGTQYF.

The gene calls are TRBV10-2 and TRBJ1-5; TRBD1 matches 9 bases. This CDR3 has 16 residues. From germline, CDR1 is WSHSY and CDR2 SAAADI. J lost 0 bases, V lost 5 bases, and 5 bases had no gene match. CDR3: CASSMGQGGSNQPQHF. The CDR3 nucleotides read TGCGCCAGCAGTATGGGACAGGGTGGTAGCAATCAGCCCCAGCATTTT.